This T cell receptor beta chain was recorded in a study of beta chain features in type 1 diabetes (dated by TCRdb to the late 2010s). About the study as a whole: No differences in mean age, gender distribution, total cell number or subset yield were found between patients and healthy donors. Regulatory and stem cell-like memory subsets were obtained from only 8 patients and roughly eight healthy donors, while naive and central memory subsets were obtained from all 28 donors. A total of 107,917,701 sorted cells were examined across all samples, and the number of cells per subset was strongly correlated with RNA yield. The study compared TCRB repertoires of sorted circulating CD4+ T cell subsets between recently diagnosed type 1 diabetes patients and matched healthy donors. Overall results and qualifications from the work: A moderate but significant shortening of TCRB CDR3 length was observed in type 1 diabetes patients in all four CD4+ subsets. Naive, central memory and regulatory TCRB repertoires appeared to be more similar among patients than among healthy donors. Because cDNA rather than genomic DNA was sequenced, highly expressing activated cells could have been over-represented, although no difference in activation and CD3 levels was found between groups. At VDJ recombination sites, patients with type 1 diabetes made fewer insertions and deleted more nucleotides, a pattern implying thymic rearrangement abnormalities. Only small numbers of individuals were included in the HLA sub-analyses, which left unresolved whether HLA type had any influence on TCRB rearrangement. Shorter templates might be favored by PCR, yet because patient and control samples were amplified and corrected together, any such skew would affect both groups equally.

The CDR3 measures 14 amino acids from cysteine to phenylalanine. Left in the record is the CDR3 DNA by itself, 42 bases read in frame from the first base. Looking up the germline V gene yields CDR1 SGHRS and CDR2 YFSETQ. All of the isolated RNA was reverse transcribed with the High Capacity cDNA Reverse Transcription Kit, so expressed TCRB transcripts were sequenced. Deep immunoSEQ sequencing was applied to naive, central memory and regulatory T cell samples, giving an average of about 3.57 million total reads per sample. Sorted cells were lysed in RLT buffer, and RNA was extracted using DNase-treated RNeasy Micro or Mini kits according to cell number. To prevent cross-contamination, every cell subset was processed on its own, while patient and healthy donor samples were processed together. TCRB sequences were amplified from cDNA with the immunoSEQ multiplex PCR, producing 87-bp fragments spanning the CDR3 region. Amplicons were sequenced on the Illumina HiSeq platform. On the authors' methods: PCR bias was corrected computationally using synthetic template baselines, and reads within Hamming distance 2 were collapsed, with unmergeable singletons discarded. Reads were aligned against IMGT so that V, D and J genes, CDR3 length and insertions or deletions at six rearrangement sites could be assigned. Within each subset, clonotype counts were normalized to sorted cell number, after which true diversity and Gini coefficients were computed with the tcR R package. Repertoire sharing was quantified using the overlap coefficient calculated on TCRB nucleotide sequences. Out-of-frame TCRB sequences from naive cells were analyzed as a proxy for the pre-selection repertoire. TCRdb provides this immuneACCESS table in a form limited to in-frame rearrangements. Some clones are lacking; in checked studies, under half of them reflect an unresolved V gene, and why the rest are absent is not known. The V and J calls and the clone size are those of that table, but D and trimming were determined from the DNA. The sample table lists hundreds of thousands of clones, roughly 13% of them with a count of one. The top ten hold approximately 0.043% of the sample.

This clone was counted only a few times. The antigen it recognizes is unknown. Compared with germline, one end of the junction differs, possibly owing to a read error. Each donor gave one peripheral blood draw, averaging approximately 120 mL, which was collected into heparinised tubes. Naive, central memory, regulatory and stem cell-like memory CD4+ T cells were sorted on a BD FACSAria II using a panel including CD45RO, CCR7, CD25, CD127, CD95 and CD27. Every sorted population had a purity above 95%. PBMCs were separated immediately by Lymphoprep density gradient centrifugation and were stained directly, without being cultured. Samples were stained and sorted in pairs, with one healthy donor and one patient per experiment, so that batch effects were minimized.

Sequenced input: naive CD4+ T cells from blood. The cell subset or site label, as the study defines it: true naive CD4+ T cells. This TCR derives from a man aged 18 to 29 with type 1 diabetes. The sequence links TRBV5-1 to TRBJ2-7; the D gene is perhaps TRBD1 or TRBD2, each of them matching over 5 bases. Here is the DNA: TGCGCCAGCAGCGCCGGGACCGATCCCCCCGTGGTTGGATTC. Its translation is CASSAGTDPPVVGF.